These T cell receptor beta chains were read from a single sample in a study of monozygotic twins with inflammatory bowel disease. No DNA is given; TCRdb re-called the 5' RACE reads and lists each CDR3 protein once. Its clone listing holds 93,000 or so distinct CDR3 sequences. What was sequenced was blood. These receptors came from a human donor with ulcerative colitis or Crohn's disease, or a healthy co-twin of an affected twin (not recorded which). The CDR3 runs from the conserved cysteine through the conserved F or W.

>TRBV7-2|TRBJ1-1
CASSSYSGTTEAFF
>TRBV12-3/TRBV12-4|TRBJ1-2
CASSESSYGYTF
>TRBV18|TRBJ2-5
CASSPWRGVGETQYF
>TRBV7-2|TRBJ1-1
CASSPRTGGTEAFF
>TRBV5-1|TRBJ1-1
CASSLQGSTEAFF
>TRBV10-3|TRBJ2-1
CAISVGGDRLNEQFF
>TRBV9|TRBJ2-7
CASSADRYSYEQYF
>TRBV20-1|TRBJ2-1
CSAPVAGGQFF
>TRBV5-6|TRBJ2-3
CASSIRFAVDVTQYF
>TRBV24-1|TRBJ2-7
CATSDLGPPSGEQYF
>TRBV5-1|TRBJ1-3
CASSLLDRGSGNTIYF
>TRBV7-2|TRBJ1-6
CASGSNPGGGSPLHF
>TRBV24-1|TRBJ2-3
CATCFMDTQYF
>TRBV27|TRBJ1-2
CASSPRVNNYGYTF
>TRBV28|TRBJ1-1
CASSLVLRQGAFF
>TRBV20-1|TRBJ1-4
CSATSGRLYEKLFF
>TRBV4-2|TRBJ1-2
CASSQDSGVGGYTF
>TRBV29-1|TRBJ2-4
CSVNGGTIQNIQYF
>TRBV10-3|TRBJ1-2
CATRGSPQGDYGYTF
>TRBV7-2|TRBJ2-5
CASSLGRESETQYF
>TRBV2|TRBJ2-2
CASRGVLNTGELFF
>TRBV3-1|TRBJ2-7
CASSQARTGRGEQYF
>TRBV18|TRBJ2-7
CASSTGGFPYYEQYF
>TRBV7-9|TRBJ1-6
CASSLVGQGNSPLHF
>TRBV20-1|TRBJ2-5
CSASPRQGQETQYF
>TRBV4-3|TRBJ2-7
CASSQRIAGVHEQYF